This TCR beta chain comes out of a study of regulatory T cells in long-lasting Graves disease. Time point specified: newly diagnosed GD, antithyroid drugs for less than 3 months. RNA extracted from PBMCs served as the sequencing template. Diagnosis followed American Thyroid Association guidelines for Graves' disease. This clonotype was seen at least ten times. TCR beta libraries were built with iRepertoire HTBI primers and Arm-PCR of CDR3 regions. MiXCR, run by TCRdb on the multiplex PCR reads, gives a single entry per CDR3 protein. The sample consists of about 540,000 distinct CDR3 sequences, roughly 12% of them appearing once. This sample was also put to use in a study of T cells in Graves' hyperthyroidism and ophthalmopathy.

This receptor was obtained from a man between 25 and 39 years old with Graves disease. Sequenced here: peripheral blood mononuclear cells (PBMCs), sampled at new diagnosis, from a patient treated with antithyroid drugs.

In nucleotides, the CDR3 is TGTGCCAGCAGCTTAACATCAGGAGGGGGCATGAACACTGAAGCTTTCTTT. Protein: CASSLTSGGGMNTEAFF. V and J are TRBV11-2 and TRBJ1-1, with 7 bases lining up with TRBD1. The CDR3 totals 17 residues. V trimming: 2 bases; J trimming: 0 bases; junction bases outside the gene matches: 9. CDR1 is SGHAT, CDR2 FQNNGV, per germline. Complete variable domain (other parts from reference TRBV11-2 and TRBJ1-1): EAGVAQSPRYKIIEKRQSVAFWCNPISGHATLYWYQQILGQGPKLLIQFQNNGVVDDSQLPKDRFSAERLKGVDSTLKIQPAKLEDSAVYLCASSLTSGGGMNTEAFFGQGTRLTVV.